The rows below give T cell receptor beta chains drawn from one sample of a study of T cell responses to AZD1222 COVID-19 vaccine. Generated by immunoSEQ multiplex PCR, the TCRdb table keeps only in-frame clones and is missing some. There are 150,000 or so clones in the sample; about nine tenths occur only once, and about 3.8% lies in the top ten. Sample: peripheral blood, taken 28 days after the second AZD1222 dose. Receptors were obtained from an adult who received the AZD1222 COVID-19 vaccine. Both conserved end residues are part of each CDR3. Fields, in order: V gene, J gene, D gene, clone size, CDR3 protein, CDR3 DNA. The D gene is left open where the match is weak. The listing skips clone size in some rows; elsewhere it reads once, few, many or a size class.

TRBV19	TRBJ2-1	TRBD2	-	CARSGGVSYNEQFF	TGTGCCAGGTCCGGGGGGGTCTCCTACAATGAGCAGTTCTTC
TRBV5-6	TRBJ2-2	TRBD1	-	CASSPADRGTGELFF	TGTGCCAGCAGCCCGGCTGACAGGGGCACCGGGGAGCTGTTTTTT
TRBV4-2	TRBJ2-2	-	-	CASSQDPDRSGELFF	TGTGCCAGCAGCCAAGATCCTGACAGATCTGGGGAGCTGTTTTTT
TRBV18	TRBJ2-7	TRBD1	-	CASSPPMGQGDEQYF	TGTGCCAGCTCACCACCCATGGGACAGGGGGACGAGCAGTACTTC
TRBV6-5	TRBJ2-1	TRBD2	-	CASSYRASGKHNEQFF	TGTGCCAGCAGTTACCGGGCTAGCGGTAAACACAATGAGCAGTTCTTC
TRBV7-2	TRBJ2-1	-	-	CASSFSMSSYNEQFF	TGTGCCAGCAGCTTCAGCATGAGCTCCTACAATGAGCAGTTCTTC
TRBV7-2	TRBJ2-3	TRBD2	-	CASSLKVLAGGTDTQYF	TGTGCCAGCAGCTTAAAGGTACTAGCGGGGGGGACAGATACGCAGTATTTT
TRBV30	TRBJ1-2	-	-	CAWSATRDGYTF	TGTGCCTGGAGCGCAACGAGAGATGGCTACACCTTC
TRBV19	TRBJ2-7	-	once	CASSLRITYEQYF	TGTGCCAGTAGTCTCCGGATAACCTACGAGCAGTACTTC
TRBV15	TRBJ1-1	-	-	CATSRDMEATTEAFF	TGTGCCACCAGCAGAGATATGGAGGCGACCACTGAAGCTTTCTTT
TRBV7-9	TRBJ1-1	-	-	CASSLPPGSTEAFF	TGTGCCAGCAGCTTGCCTCCTGGAAGCACTGAAGCTTTCTTT
TRBV12-2	TRBJ2-2	-	-	CASRLVVAEPNTGELFF	TGTGCAAGTCGCTTAGTGGTGGCGGAGCCGAACACCGGGGAGCTGTTTTTT
TRBV2	TRBJ2-5	TRBD2	-	CASSELVAGGQETQYF	TGTGCCAGCAGTGAACTGGTAGCGGGAGGACAAGAGACCCAGTACTTC
TRBV2	TRBJ2-1	TRBD2	-	CASKGTTPLNEQFF	TGTGCCAGCAAGGGGACTACCCCCCTCAATGAGCAGTTCTTC
TRBV3-1/TRBV3-2	TRBJ2-2	TRBD2	-	CASSLRLAGAPGELFF	TGTGCCAGCAGCCTACGACTAGCGGGAGCCCCCGGGGAGCTGTTTTTT
TRBV27	TRBJ2-7	TRBD1	once	CASRYDRGGNYEQYF	TGTGCCAGCAGGTACGACAGGGGGGGGAACTACGAGCAGTACTTC
TRBV30	TRBJ2-7	-	-	CAWARNIAYEQYF	TGTGCCTGGGCGCGGAACATTGCGTACGAGCAGTACTTC
TRBV18	TRBJ1-3	-	-	CASSPKGQTGNTIYF	TGTGCCAGCTCCCCGAAGGGGCAAACTGGAAACACCATATATTTT
TRBV7-2	TRBJ2-5	-	-	CASSLVPPGKTQYF	TGTGCCAGCAGCTTAGTCCCTCCGGGAAAGACCCAGTACTTC
TRBV5-1	TRBJ2-5	-	-	CASSFSREETQYF	TGCGCCAGCAGCTTTTCCCGGGAGGAGACCCAGTACTTC
TRBV4-1	TRBJ2-7	-	-	CASSQNGGLLAYEQYF	TGCGCCAGCAGCCAAAATGGCGGACTTCTAGCCTACGAGCAGTACTTC
TRBV5-1	TRBJ1-5	-	-	CASSLEPGVQPQHF	TGCGCCAGCAGCTTGGAACCAGGGGTCCAGCCCCAGCATTTT
TRBV6-5	TRBJ2-1	TRBD2	-	CASGVAGPNEQFF	TGTGCCAGCGGGGTAGCGGGGCCCAATGAGCAGTTCTTC
TRBV15	TRBJ2-4	-	-	CATMAGLLKNIQYF	TGTGCCACCATGGCGGGACTCCTCAAAAACATTCAGTACTTC
TRBV9	TRBJ2-3	TRBD2	-	CASSVATSGSSTDTQYF	TGTGCCAGCAGCGTAGCGACTAGCGGTTCTAGCACAGATACGCAGTATTTT
TRBV6-5	TRBJ1-5	-	-	CASTLRDDQPQHF	TGTGCCAGCACACTCCGGGATGATCAGCCCCAGCATTTT
TRBV19	TRBJ1-3	-	-	CASKGPASNSGNTIYF	TGTGCCTCTAAGGGGCCGGCTTCGAACTCTGGAAACACCATATATTTT
TRBV5-1	TRBJ1-2	-	-	CASKNTSGTPNYGYTF	TGCGCCAGCAAAAATACCTCCGGGACACCGAACTATGGCTACACCTTC
TRBV2	TRBJ1-1	-	-	CASSGEGRGFPSAEAFF	TGTGCCAGCAGTGGGGAGGGCAGGGGATTTCCCTCCGCTGAAGCTTTCTTT
TRBV2	TRBJ1-5	-	-	CASTDGPFNQPQHF	TGTGCCAGCACCGACGGCCCTTTCAATCAGCCCCAGCATTTT
TRBV3-1/TRBV3-2	TRBJ1-2	-	-	CASSQLKGYTF	TGTGCCAGCAGCCAACTAAAGGGCTACACCTTC
TRBV7-9	TRBJ2-7	-	-	CASSLGEMGGYEQYF	TGTGCCAGCAGCTTAGGGGAAATGGGGGGCTACGAGCAGTACTTC
TRBV11-3	TRBJ2-7	TRBD1	-	CASSQRGGQGITYEQYF	TGTGCCAGCAGCCAGAGAGGGGGACAGGGGATAACCTACGAGCAGTACTTC
TRBV7-2	TRBJ1-1	-	-	CASSPTGPNTEAFF	TGTGCCAGCAGCCCTACGGGACCCAACACTGAAGCTTTCTTT
TRBV2	TRBJ1-1	-	-	CASSERRPNTEAFF	TGTGCCAGCAGTGAACGCAGGCCGAACACTGAAGCTTTCTTT
TRBV6-4	TRBJ2-3	-	-	CASSDGRRADTQYF	TGTGCCAGCAGTGACGGCCGACGGGCAGATACGCAGTATTTT
TRBV6-5	TRBJ1-3	TRBD1	once	CASSNNRDRANTIYF	TGTGCCAGCAGCAATAACCGGGACAGGGCAAACACCATATATTTT
TRBV7-2	TRBJ2-2	TRBD2	-	CASRVSGGANTGELFF	TGTGCCAGCAGGGTTAGCGGGGGGGCGAACACCGGGGAGCTGTTTTTT
TRBV15	TRBJ2-7	-	-	CATSRDLGEQYF	TGTGCCACCAGCAGAGATCTGGGAGAGCAGTACTTC
TRBV4-3	TRBJ1-1	-	-	CASSQDPTEAFF	TGCGCCAGCAGCCAGGACCCCACTGAAGCTTTCTTT
TRBV4-1	TRBJ1-1	TRBD1	-	CPRRGQGAIKGEAFF	TGCCCCCGCAGAGGACAGGGGGCAATTAAGGGTGAAGCTTTCTTT
TRBV30	TRBJ2-7	-	once	CAWSTQGLAQYF	TGTGCCTGGAGCACACAGGGTCTTGCGCAGTACTTC
TRBV6-4	TRBJ2-3	-	-	CASRDSLSTDTQYF	TGTGCCAGCAGGGACTCCTTAAGCACAGATACGCAGTATTTT
TRBV7-2	TRBJ2-4	TRBD1	-	CASSLALQGAEIVYF	TGTGCCAGCAGCTTAGCTCTGCAGGGGGCGGAAATCGTGTACTTC
TRBV19	TRBJ1-1	-	-	CASSIDPRNTEAFF	TGTGCCAGTAGTATAGATCCCCGGAACACTGAAGCTTTCTTT
TRBV6-1	TRBJ2-2	TRBD2	-	CASSALSSGVTGELFF	TGTGCCAGCAGTGCCCTTTCTAGCGGGGTCACCGGGGAGCTGTTTTTT
TRBV10-3	TRBJ1-5	-	once	CAISVGGNSNQPQHF	TGTGCCATCAGTGTGGGAGGAAATAGCAATCAGCCCCAGCATTTT
TRBV30	TRBJ1-2	TRBD1	-	CASDRGGYTF	TGTGCCTCAGACAGGGGAGGCTACACCTTC
TRBV19	TRBJ1-5	-	-	CASSIERQTRFYQPQHF	TGTGCCAGTAGTATAGAAAGACAGACAAGATTCTATCAGCCCCAGCATTTT
TRBV3-1/TRBV3-2	TRBJ2-4	-	-	CASSQVNKMAKNIQYF	TGTGCCAGCAGCCAAGTCAACAAAATGGCCAAAAACATTCAGTACTTC
TRBV18	TRBJ1-5	-	-	CASSKGEGDQPQHF	TGTGCCAGCTCCAAAGGGGAGGGGGATCAGCCCCAGCATTTT
TRBV6-4	TRBJ2-3	TRBD2	once	CASRGSGTDTQYF	TGTGCCAGCAGGGGTAGCGGGACAGATACGCAGTATTTT
TRBV11-3	TRBJ2-3	TRBD2	-	CASSSAGGSGTDTQYF	TGTGCCAGCAGCTCCGCTGGCGGGAGCGGAACAGATACGCAGTATTTT
TRBV18	TRBJ2-6	TRBD1	-	CASSPRSQGAFFGGANVLTF	TGTGCCAGCTCACCACGGTCGCAGGGGGCGTTTTTTGGTGGGGCCAACGTCCTGACTTTC
TRBV15	TRBJ1-2	TRBD1	-	CATSRGGTGVGYGYTF	TGTGCCACCAGCAGAGGCGGGACAGGGGTAGGCTATGGCTACACCTTC
TRBV28	TRBJ1-1	TRBD1	-	CASRGQGNTEAFF	TGTGCCAGCAGAGGACAGGGGAACACTGAAGCTTTCTTT
TRBV9	TRBJ2-3	TRBD2	-	CASSVASGGAGGTDTQYF	TGTGCCAGCAGCGTAGCCTCGGGGGGAGCGGGAGGTACAGATACGCAGTATTTT
TRBV24-1	TRBJ1-1	TRBD1	-	CATSGDRGQAFF	TGTGCCACCAGTGGGGACAGGGGTCAAGCTTTCTTT
TRBV10-3	TRBJ2-1	-	-	CAISQAGPGDNEQFF	TGTGCCATCAGTCAAGCGGGCCCTGGGGACAATGAGCAGTTCTTC